This TCR beta chain was identified during a study of early stage breast cancer tumors. Each sample had two DNA replicates, approximately 0.5 ug blood or around 1.4 ug tissue. TCRdb's copy holds only in-frame clones and misses some; the assay was immunoSEQ multiplex PCR. The table lists about 17,000 clones, about four fifths of them singletons. Germline CDR1 is LGHNA and CDR2 is YNFKEQ. The CDR3 contains 15 residues. V lost 1 base to trimming and J lost 2 bases, with 12 bases between them. Study results and caveats: Compared with adjacent normal breast tissue, tumors showed roughly 2.4-fold greater T cell density and higher clonality.

Remarks on this clone: Its antigen is unidentified.

The sample consisted of blood. The rearrangement links TRBV4-2 to TRBJ2-7; D possibly corresponds to TRBD2 (6 bases). This TCR was sampled from a person between 65 and 80 years old with breast cancer. The CDR3 DNA reads TGTGCCAGCAGCCAAGCCAAGGGACTCACCTACGAGCAGTACTTC. Its translation: CASSQAKGLTYEQYF.